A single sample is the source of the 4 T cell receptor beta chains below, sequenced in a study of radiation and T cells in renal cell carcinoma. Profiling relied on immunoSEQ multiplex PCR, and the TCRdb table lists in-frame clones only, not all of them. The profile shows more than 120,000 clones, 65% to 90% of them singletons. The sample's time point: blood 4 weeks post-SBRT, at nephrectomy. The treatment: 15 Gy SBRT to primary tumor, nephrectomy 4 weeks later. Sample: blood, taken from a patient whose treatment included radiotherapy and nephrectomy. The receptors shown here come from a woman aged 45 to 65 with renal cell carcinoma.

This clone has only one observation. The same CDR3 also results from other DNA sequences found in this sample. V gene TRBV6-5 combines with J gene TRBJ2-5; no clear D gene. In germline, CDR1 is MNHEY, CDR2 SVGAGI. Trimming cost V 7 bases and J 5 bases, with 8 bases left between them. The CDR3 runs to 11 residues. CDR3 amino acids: CASTLGETQYF. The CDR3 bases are TGTGCCAGCACCCTCGGCGAGACCCAGTACTTC.

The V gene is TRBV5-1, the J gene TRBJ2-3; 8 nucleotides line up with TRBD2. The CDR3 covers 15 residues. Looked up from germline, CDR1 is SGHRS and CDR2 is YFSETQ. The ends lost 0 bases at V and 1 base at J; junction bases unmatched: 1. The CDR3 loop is CASSLETSGTDTQYF. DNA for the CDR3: TGCGCCAGCAGCTTGGAGACTAGCGGCACAGATACGCAGTATTTT. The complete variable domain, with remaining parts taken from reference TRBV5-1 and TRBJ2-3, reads KAGVTQTPRYLIKTRGQQVTLSCSPISGHRSVSWYQQTPGQGLQFLFEYFSETQRNKGNFPGRFSGRQFSNSRSEMNVSTLELGDSALYLCASSLETSGTDTQYFGPGTRLTVL.

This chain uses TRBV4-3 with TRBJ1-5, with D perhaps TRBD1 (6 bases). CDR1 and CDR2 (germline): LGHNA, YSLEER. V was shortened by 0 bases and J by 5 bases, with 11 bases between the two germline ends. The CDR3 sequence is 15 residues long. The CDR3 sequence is CASSQDIQGDQPQHF. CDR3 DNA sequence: TGCGCCAGCAGCCAAGATATACAGGGTGATCAGCCCCAGCATTTT.

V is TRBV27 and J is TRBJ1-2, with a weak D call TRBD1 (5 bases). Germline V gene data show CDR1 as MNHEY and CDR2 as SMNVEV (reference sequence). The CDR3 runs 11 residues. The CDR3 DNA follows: TGTGCGACAGCCCAGGGCGGTGGCTACACCTTC. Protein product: CATAQGGGYTF.